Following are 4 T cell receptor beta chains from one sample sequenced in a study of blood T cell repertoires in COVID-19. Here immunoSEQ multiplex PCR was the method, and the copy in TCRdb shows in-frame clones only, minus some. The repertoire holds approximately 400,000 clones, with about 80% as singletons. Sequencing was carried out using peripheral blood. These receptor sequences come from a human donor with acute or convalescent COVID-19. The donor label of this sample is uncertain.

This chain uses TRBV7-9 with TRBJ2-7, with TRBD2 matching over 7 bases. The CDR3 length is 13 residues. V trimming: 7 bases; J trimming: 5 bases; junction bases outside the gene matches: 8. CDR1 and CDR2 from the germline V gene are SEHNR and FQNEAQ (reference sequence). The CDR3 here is CASNLGGINEQYF. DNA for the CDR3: TGTGCCAGCAACCTCGGGGGGATCAACGAGCAGTACTTC.

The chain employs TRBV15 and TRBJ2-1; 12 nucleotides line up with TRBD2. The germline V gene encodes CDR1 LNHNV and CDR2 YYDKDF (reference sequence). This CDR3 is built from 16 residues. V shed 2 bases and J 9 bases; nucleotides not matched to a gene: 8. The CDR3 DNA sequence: TGTGCCACCAGCAGACCTCCTAGCGGGAGGGCCAGTGAGCAGTTCTTC. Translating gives CATSRPPSGRASEQFF.

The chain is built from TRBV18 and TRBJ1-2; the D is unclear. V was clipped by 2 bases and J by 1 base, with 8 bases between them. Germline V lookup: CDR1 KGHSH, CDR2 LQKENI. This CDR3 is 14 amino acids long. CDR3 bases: TGTGCCAGCTCACCAGGCAGGATTAACTATGGCTACACCTTC. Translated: CASSPGRINYGYTF.

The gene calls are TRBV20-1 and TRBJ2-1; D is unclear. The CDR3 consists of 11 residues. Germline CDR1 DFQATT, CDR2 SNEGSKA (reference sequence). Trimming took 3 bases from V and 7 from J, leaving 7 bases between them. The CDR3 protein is CSASVINEQFF. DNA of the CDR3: TGCAGTGCTAGTGTTATTAATGAGCAGTTCTTC.